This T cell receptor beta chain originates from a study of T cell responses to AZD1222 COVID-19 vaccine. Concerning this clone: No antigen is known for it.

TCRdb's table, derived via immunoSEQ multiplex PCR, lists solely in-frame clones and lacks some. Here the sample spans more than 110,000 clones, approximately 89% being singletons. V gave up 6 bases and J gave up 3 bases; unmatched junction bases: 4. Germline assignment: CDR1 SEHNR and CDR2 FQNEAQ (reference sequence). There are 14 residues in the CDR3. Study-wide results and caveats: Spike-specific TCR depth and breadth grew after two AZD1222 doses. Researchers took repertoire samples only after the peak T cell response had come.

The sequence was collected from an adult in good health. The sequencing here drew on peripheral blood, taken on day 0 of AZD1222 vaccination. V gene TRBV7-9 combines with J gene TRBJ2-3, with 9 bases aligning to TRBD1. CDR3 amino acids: CASRDRGLTDTQYF. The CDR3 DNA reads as TGTGCCAGCAGGGACAGGGGATTGACAGATACGCAGTATTTT.